Below, 29 T cell receptor beta chains from the same sample are listed, as sequenced in a study of blood T cell repertoires in COVID-19. The table came from immunoSEQ multiplex PCR; TCRdb's copy has only in-frame clones and leaves some out. This sample has roughly 440,000 clones, with approximately 88% found just once. Sequenced sample: peripheral blood. These receptors originate from a woman in her forties or fifties with COVID-19, enrolled during active disease.

This clone was detected only a few times. The chain carries TRBV30 and TRBJ1-1; a possible D gene is TRBD1 (6 bases). This CDR3 has 13 amino acids. The germline CDR1 and CDR2 sequences are GTSNPN and SVGIG (reference sequence). V lost 4 bases and J 0 bases, leaving 9 bases between the germline ends. The CDR3 reads CAWNRDLNTEAFF. CDR3 DNA: TGTGCCTGGAACAGGGATTTGAACACTGAAGCTTTCTTT.

The J gene is TRBJ1-1, the V gene TRBV6-5; possible D gene TRBD1, 6 bases. Germline V gene sequence: CDR1 MNHEY, CDR2 SVGAGI. This CDR3 is built from 15 residues. The V and J ends lost 2 bases and 4 bases respectively, with 14 bases between them. Here the CDR3 DNA reads TGTGCCAGCAGTTACGCGAAGATCAGGGGCACTGAAGCTTTCTTT. This encodes CASSYAKIRGTEAFF.

V gene TRBV20-1 combines with J gene TRBJ1-3; a weak D match, TRBD1 (6 bases). Trimming cost V 3 bases and J 2 bases, with 11 bases left between them. Germline values: CDR1 DFQATT, CDR2 SNEGSKA (reference sequence). The CDR3 totals 14 residues. The DNA of the CDR3 is TGCAGTGCTAGTGAGGGGGGAGCTGGAAACACCATATATTTT. Its protein is CSASEGGAGNTIYF.

As concerns this clone: The same CDR3 also results from other DNA sequences found in this sample. V gene TRBV9 combines with J gene TRBJ2-7, with TRBD1 matching 7 bases. After removal of 2 bases from V and 1 base from J, the junction contained 3 bases not matched to a gene. Germline CDR1 reads SGDLS; CDR2 reads YYNGEE. The CDR3 has 14 amino acids. The CDR3 nucleotides are TGTGCCAGCAGCGTCGGGACAGCATCCTACGAGCAGTACTTC. Amino acids: CASSVGTASYEQYF.

The J gene is TRBJ1-1, the V gene TRBV2, with TRBD1 identical over 7 bases. The CDR3 totals 14 residues. CDR1 is SNHLY and CDR2 is FYNNEI in the germline V gene. The J segment lost 11 bases and the V segment lost 5 bases, leaving 14 bases of the junction unmatched. The CDR3 bases are TGTGCCAGCAGTCCTGACAGGGCCAAATTAGGCGCTTTCTTT. Its protein is CASSPDRAKLGAFF.

The chain has TRBV7-9 and TRBJ1-3; tentatively, D is TRBD1 (5 bases). V lost 8 bases and J 0 bases, leaving 14 bases between the germline ends. Germline loops: CDR1 SEHNR, CDR2 FQNEAQ (reference sequence). CDR3 length: 15 residues. CDR3 sequence (DNA): TGTGCCAGCGGAGGGACTCCTAGCTCTGGAAACACCATATATTTT. It codes for CASGGTPSSGNTIYF.

The chain employs TRBV3-1 (or the pseudogene TRBV3-2) and TRBJ1-2; 10 nucleotides align to TRBD1. Germline lookup yields CDR1 LGHDT and CDR2 YNNKEL (reference sequence). The CDR3 is 14 residues long. J gave up 9 bases and V 3 bases, and 7 bases lay outside the gene matches. Here the CDR3 reads CASSQTGGGSSYTF. CDR3 nucleotide sequence: TGTGCCAGCAGCCAGACAGGGGGCGGTAGTAGCTACACCTTC.

The gene calls are TRBV30 and TRBJ2-1; D might be TRBD1 (5 bases). V lost 0 bases to trimming and J lost 7 bases, with 13 bases between them. This CDR3 spans 14 amino acids. Germline V lookup: CDR1 GTSNPN, CDR2 SVGIG (reference sequence). The CDR3: CAWSVGQGSNEQFF. In DNA, the CDR3 is TGTGCCTGGAGTGTGGGTCAGGGTTCTAATGAGCAGTTCTTC.

As concerns this clone: Other nucleotide sequences from this sample produce the same CDR3. The gene calls are TRBV3-1 (or the pseudogene TRBV3-2) and TRBJ1-2; possible D gene TRBD1, 5 bases. The CDR3 contains 13 residues. V was cut by 0 bases and J by 5 bases, with 7 bases left in between. Germline V gene sequence: CDR1 LGHDT, CDR2 YNNKEL (reference sequence). DNA for the CDR3: TGTGCCAGCAGCCAAGAGGGGGGGTATGGCTACACCTTC. Protein product: CASSQEGGYGYTF.

This chain links TRBV11-2 with TRBJ2-1; D not certain. The CDR3 contains 14 residues. CDR1 is SGHAT, CDR2 FQNNGV, per germline. V dropped 5 bases and J dropped 5 bases, with 13 bases sitting between them. This chain's CDR3 is CASSLEPVHNEQFF. Here the CDR3 DNA reads TGTGCCAGCAGCCTCGAGCCCGTCCACAATGAGCAGTTCTTC. The whole variable domain, filled in from reference TRBV11-2 and TRBJ2-1, reads EAGVAQSPRYKIIEKRQSVAFWCNPISGHATLYWYQQILGQGPKLLIQFQNNGVVDDSQLPKDRFSAERLKGVDSTLKIQPAKLEDSAVYLCASSLEPVHNEQFFGPGTRLTVL.

The count of this clone is one. The rearrangement joins TRBV9 to TRBJ1-5, with a possible D match to TRBD1 (6 bases). Trimming removed 10 bases at V and 7 bases at J, with 21 bases between. The CDR3 extends over 14 amino acids. Germline V lookup: CDR1 SGDLS, CDR2 YYNGEE. The CDR3 DNA reads as TGTGCCCGATATACAGGGAAATCTGTCCAGCCCCAGCATTTT. The encoded protein is CARYTGKSVQPQHF.

This clone was seen just once. This sequence joins TRBV15 and TRBJ1-2; D is possibly TRBD1 (6 bases). The V end lost 3 bases, the J end lost 8 bases, and 13 bases lay between the germline ends. The germline V gene has CDR1 LNHNV and CDR2 YYDKDF (reference sequence). There are 13 residues in the CDR3. Here the CDR3 reads CATSSTQGYGYTF. CDR3 nucleotides: TGTGCCACCAGCAGTACTCAGGGGTACGGCTACACCTTC.

The rearrangement links TRBV6-5 to TRBJ1-2, with 7 bases fitting TRBD1. The germline V gene has CDR1 MNHEY and CDR2 SVGAGI. The CDR3 has 15 amino acids. The V segment lost 8 bases and the J segment 4 bases; nucleotides outside the gene matches: 13. Written as DNA, the CDR3 is TGTGCCAGCTCCCCAGGTGGGACAGCCAGCTATGGCTACACCTTC. It encodes CASSPGGTASYGYTF.

This clone was seen a few times. The chain uses TRBV29-1 and TRBJ2-1, with 7 nucleotides matching TRBD2. Germline CDR1 reads SQVTM; CDR2 reads ANQGSEA. The CDR3 has 12 amino acids. V shed 7 bases, J shed 8 bases, and the junction held 8 bases outside the gene matches. The CDR3 here is CSGGLYGDEQFF. The CDR3 nucleotides read TGCAGCGGGGGACTATACGGCGATGAGCAGTTCTTC.

The chain joins TRBV19 to TRBJ1-1, with D maybe TRBD1 (5 bases). The CDR3 consists of 15 residues. The V end lost 8 bases, the J end lost 0 bases, and 16 bases lay between the germline ends. Germline assignment: CDR1 LNHDA and CDR2 SQIVND (reference sequence). CDR3 sequence (DNA): TGTGCCAGTGCCTCAGCGGGACTGGTGAACACTGAAGCTTTCTTT. Translated: CASASAGLVNTEAFF.

This clone was counted a few times. The V gene is TRBV11-2, the J gene TRBJ1-6; a weak D match, TRBD1 (5 bases). Trimming left V 4 bases short and J 8 bases short, with 12 bases between. Germline V gene sequence: CDR1 SGHAT, CDR2 FQNNGV. The CDR3 has 14 residues. CDR3 nucleotides: TGTGCCAGCAGCTCGCAGGGAGGAGATTCACCCCTCCACTTT. Its protein is CASSSQGGDSPLHF.

This clone came up a few times. The chain employs TRBV30 and TRBJ2-7; possible D gene TRBD2, 5 bases. The CDR3 has 14 amino acids. Germline V gene sequence: CDR1 GTSNPN, CDR2 SVGIG (reference sequence). The V and J ends lost 2 bases and 0 bases respectively, with 11 bases between them. CDR3 amino acids: CAWSPPGDSYEQYF. CDR3 in DNA: TGTGCCTGGAGTCCCCCCGGGGACTCCTACGAGCAGTACTTC.

V gene TRBV19 combines with J gene TRBJ1-3; 7 bases agree with TRBD1. Germline CDR1 is LNHDA and CDR2 is SQIVND (reference sequence). V was pared by 6 bases and J by 0 bases, with 5 bases of the junction left unmatched. CDR3 length: 15 residues. For the CDR3, the DNA is TGTGCCAGTAGCCTTGACAGGGACTCTGGAAACACCATATATTTT. Protein: CASSLDRDSGNTIYF.

The chain carries TRBV5-8 and TRBJ1-3; D perhaps matches TRBD1 (5 bases). The CDR3 spans 13 residues. The germline V and J ends were trimmed by 9 bases and 2 bases, with 12 bases remaining between them. Germline V lookup: CDR1 SGHTS, CDR2 YDEGEE. The CDR3 DNA reads TGTGCCACTACGGACATCCCTGGAAACACCATATATTTT. Protein sequence: CATTDIPGNTIYF.

V and J are TRBV27 and TRBJ2-7; the D gene is possibly TRBD1 (5 bases). The CDR3 spans 11 residues. In germline, CDR1 is MNHEY, CDR2 SMNVEV (reference sequence). The V end was cut by 8 bases, the J end by 6 bases, with 11 bases between. CDR3 nucleotides: TGTGCCAGCGGGGCCTCTCCCGAGCAGTACTTC. Translation: CASGASPEQYF.

In DNA, the CDR3 is TGTGCCAGCCAGCGGCGAGGGCAGCCCCAGCATTTT. Protein sequence: CASQRRGQPQHF. The chain links TRBV12-3 or TRBV12-4 to TRBJ1-5; D is unresolved. Trimming took 8 bases from V and 7 from J, leaving 12 bases between them. CDR3 size: 12 residues.

J is TRBJ1-4 and V is TRBV28; unclear D gene. The CDR3 extends over 12 amino acids. With 5 bases removed from V and 10 bases from J, the gap between germline ends came to 11 bases. Germline values: CDR1 MDHEN, CDR2 SYDVKM. CDR3 region: CASSPRKSKLFF. Here the CDR3 DNA reads TGTGCCAGCAGTCCGAGGAAGTCAAAACTGTTTTTT.

The gene calls are TRBV7-2 and TRBJ2-1; 9 bases are a match to TRBD2. The trim removed 5 bases at V and 9 bases at J, leaving 11 bases unmatched. Germline V CDR1 and CDR2: SGHTA, FQGNSA. This CDR3 is 15 amino acids long. The CDR3 DNA is TGTGCCAGCAGCCTCGTGGCGGGGGGGGGCACTGAGCAGTTCTTC. Amino acid sequence: CASSLVAGGGTEQFF.

V is TRBV21-1 and J is TRBJ2-4; the table gives TRBD2 as D, unverified against the DNA. TRBV21-1 is shown as a pseudogene. The CDR3 has 16 amino acids. In DNA, the CDR3 is TGTGCCAGCAGCCATCCGGAGGGGAGAGCCAAAAACATTCAGTACTTC. This encodes CASSHPEGRAKNIQYF.

This chain connects TRBV28 to TRBJ1-3; the match to TRBD1 covers 9 bases. Germline-derived CDR1 and CDR2 are MDHEN and SYDVKM. The junction had 8 bases not matched to a gene; V was cut back by 5 bases and J by 0 bases. This CDR3 comprises 17 residues. CDR3 DNA sequence: TGTGCCAGCAGTCGAACAGGGGGCCCTTCCTCTGGAAACACCATATATTTT. Translation gives CASSRTGGPSSGNTIYF.

The chain combines TRBV12-3 or TRBV12-4 with TRBJ1-1; no reliable D call. This CDR3 is built from 13 residues. V lost 2 bases to trimming and J lost 5 bases, with 9 bases between them. CDR3 in amino acids: CASSLNDGTEAFF. CDR3 nucleotides: TGTGCCAGCAGTTTAAACGACGGGACTGAAGCTTTCTTT.

The chain joins TRBV9 to TRBJ2-3; D possibly corresponds to TRBD2 (6 bases). V was clipped by 4 bases and J by 2 bases, with 14 bases between them. Germline values: CDR1 SGDLS, CDR2 YYNGEE. The CDR3 has 15 residues. This CDR3 reads CASSRRGLLTDTQYF. CDR3 in DNA: TGTGCCAGCAGCCGGAGGGGACTTCTCACAGATACGCAGTATTTT.

As regards this clone: Additional DNA sequences in this sample encode the identical CDR3. The chain uses TRBV12-3 or TRBV12-4 and TRBJ1-3; D gene unclear. The CDR3 contains 12 residues. Between the trimmed V and J ends, which lost 6 bases and 4 bases, there was a span of 7 bases. Here the CDR3 DNA reads TGTGCCAGCAGCTCGGGGGGAAACACCATATATTTT. Translation: CASSSGGNTIYF.

This clone was seen a handful of times. The chain has TRBV4-1 and TRBJ2-3; 9 bases fit TRBD2. This CDR3 spans 15 amino acids. CDR1 and CDR2 (germline): MGHRA, YSYEKL. V gave up 5 bases and J gave up 3 bases; unmatched junction bases: 6. CDR3 bases: TGCGCCAGCAGCTATAGCGGGGGCCAGACAGATACGCAGTATTTT. It translates to CASSYSGGQTDTQYF.